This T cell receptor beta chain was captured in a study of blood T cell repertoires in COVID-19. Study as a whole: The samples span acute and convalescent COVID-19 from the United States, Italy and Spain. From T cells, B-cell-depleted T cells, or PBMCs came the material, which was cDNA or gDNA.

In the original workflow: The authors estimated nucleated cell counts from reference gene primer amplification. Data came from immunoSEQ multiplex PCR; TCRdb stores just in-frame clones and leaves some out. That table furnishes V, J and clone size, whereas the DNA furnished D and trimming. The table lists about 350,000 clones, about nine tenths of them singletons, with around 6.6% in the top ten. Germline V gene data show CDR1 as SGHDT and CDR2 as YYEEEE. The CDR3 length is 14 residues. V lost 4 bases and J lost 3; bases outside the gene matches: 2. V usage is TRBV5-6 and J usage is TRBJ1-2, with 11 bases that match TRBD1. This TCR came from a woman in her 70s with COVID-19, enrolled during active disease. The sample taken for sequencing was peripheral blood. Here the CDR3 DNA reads TGTGCCAGCAGCAGGGACAGGGGGGACTATGGCTACACCTTC. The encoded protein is CASSRDRGDYGYTF.